A single sample is the source of the 18 T cell receptor beta chains below, sequenced in a study of spatial heterogeneity in lung cancer. Time point described: sample taken at primary tumor resection. The input material, whole RNA from tumor, nontumor lung or frozen PBMC, was sequenced unsorted. TCRdb re-called the 5' RACE reads through MiXCR, storing one row per CDR3 protein. This table has approximately 40,000 distinct CDR3 sequences, roughly 5% appearing once. Specimen: PBMCs, collected at surgery. These receptors were obtained from a female donor with early-stage non-small cell lung cancer.

At least ten counts were recorded for this clonotype. The rearrangement links TRBV9 to TRBJ2-1; D may be TRBD2 (6 bases). The germline V gene encodes CDR1 SGDLS and CDR2 YYNGEE. V was pared by 1 base and J by 9 bases, with 14 bases between. CDR3 size: 14 residues. CDR3 sequence: CASSVIAADGEQFF. CDR3 bases: TGTGCCAGCAGCGTAATAGCGGCCGATGGTGAGCAGTTCTTC.

CDR3 sequence (DNA): TGTGCCAGCAGCCTAGGGACAGCCTCGTTAAAGACCCAGTACTTC. Amino acids: CASSLGTASLKTQYF. The chain couples TRBV7-2 to TRBJ2-5, with TRBD1 identical over 7 bases. This CDR3 is 15 amino acids long. From germline, CDR1 is SGHTA and CDR2 FQGNSA. V dropped 5 bases and J dropped 6; count of bases not matched to a gene: 12.

This clonotype has ten or more counts. The CDR3, as DNA: TGTGCCAGCAGCGTAGCGATAGGCTATCAGGACAGGGACCACGAGCAGTACTTC. It encodes CASSVAIGYQDRDHEQYF. This chain connects TRBV9 to TRBJ2-7; 8 bases fit TRBD1. Germline V gives CDR1 SGDLS, CDR2 YYNGEE. The V and J ends lost 0 bases and 5 bases, in that order; junction bases with no gene match: 16. The CDR3 sequence is 18 residues long.

This clonotype was counted between two and nine times. This rearrangement joins TRBV4-1 to TRBJ1-1, with 8 bases aligning to TRBD1. J lost 7 bases, V lost 6 bases, and 13 bases had no gene match. Germline CDR1 is MGHRA and CDR2 is YSYEKL. CDR3 size: 15 residues. The CDR3, as DNA: TGCGCCAGCAGGAGGTGGGCAGGGGGCTATGATGAAGCTTTCTTT. It specifies CASRRWAGGYDEAFF.

This clonotype was picked up a small number of times. The rearrangement links TRBV27 to TRBJ1-1; no clear D. This CDR3 has 16 amino acids. Germline assignment: CDR1 MNHEY and CDR2 SMNVEV (reference sequence). V gave up 6 bases and J gave up 1 base, with 18 bases separating them. The CDR3 coding sequence is TGTGCCAGCAGCCACCGGGCCGGACTGCGGAACACTGAAGCTTTCTTT. Translated, it gives CASSHRAGLRNTEAFF.

This clonotype was observed a handful of times. The chain employs TRBV9 and TRBJ2-5, with a possible D match to TRBD1 (5 bases). Germline CDR1 SGDLS, CDR2 YYNGEE. The CDR3 spans 14 residues. Trimming took 1 base from V and 6 from J, leaving 13 bases between them. CDR3 DNA sequence: TGTGCCAGCAGCGTACAGGACAACTTAAAGACCCAGTACTTC. Its protein product is CASSVQDNLKTQYF.

This rearrangement joins TRBV7-9 to TRBJ2-7, with TRBD1 matching 7 bases. The V segment lost 5 bases and the J segment 0 bases; nucleotides outside the gene matches: 10. CDR1 SEHNR and CDR2 FQNEAQ come from the germline V gene (reference sequence). The CDR3 loop spans 16 amino acids. CDR3 nucleotide sequence: TGTGCCAGCAGCCGGGACAGATCTCAAAGCTCCTACGAGCAGTACTTC. Translating gives CASSRDRSQSSYEQYF. Complete variable domain (other parts from reference TRBV7-9 and TRBJ2-7): DTGVSQNPRHKITKRGQNVTFRCDPISEHNRLYWYRQTLGQGPEFLTYFQNEAQLEKSRLLSDRFSAERPKGSFSTLEIQRTEQGDSAMYLCASSRDRSQSSYEQYFGPGTRLTVT.

The chain employs TRBV6-5 and TRBJ1-1, with D uncertain. Per germline, CDR1 MNHEY and CDR2 SVGAGI. The CDR3 extends over 15 amino acids. V lost 6 bases, J lost 4 bases, and 18 bases lay in between. The CDR3 nucleotides are TGTGCCAGCAGCCGGGTCAGCAGGAGGGTCACTGAAGCTTTCTTT. This encodes CASSRVSRRVTEAFF.

The sample holds a few counts of this clonotype. The chain uses TRBV6-6 and TRBJ2-7; D gene uncertain. Trimming took off 7 bases at V and 5 bases at J, with 18 bases between the two ends. The CDR3 consists of 14 residues. Germline CDR1 reads MNHNY; CDR2 reads SVGAGI (reference sequence). The CDR3 region is CASNPGPRSHEQYF. The CDR3 DNA reads TGTGCCAGCAATCCCGGGCCAAGGTCCCACGAGCAGTACTTC.

The V and J genes are TRBV28 and TRBJ1-5, with D unclear. Germline loops: CDR1 MDHEN, CDR2 SYDVKM. V was trimmed by 5 bases and J by 7 bases, leaving 18 bases between them. The CDR3 contains 15 residues. CDR3 loop: CASSPELVRGQPQHF. The CDR3 nucleotides read TGTGCCAGCAGTCCCGAGCTGGTGAGAGGGCAGCCCCAGCATTTT.

This clonotype appeared many times. This chain uses TRBV6-2 or TRBV6-3 with TRBJ1-6; 9 nucleotides line up with TRBD1. Germline-derived CDR1 and CDR2 are MNHEY and SVGEGT. V lost 6 bases to trimming and J lost 10 bases; unmatched junction nucleotides: 4. The CDR3 covers 13 residues. The CDR3: CASRDRGDSPLHF. The CDR3 DNA reads as TGTGCCAGCAGGGACAGGGGAGACTCACCCCTCCACTTT.

This clonotype was detected many times. The chain uses TRBV20-1 and TRBJ1-5; 7 bases map to TRBD1. This CDR3 region has 14 residues. Germline CDR1 reads DFQATT; CDR2 reads SNEGSKA (reference sequence). The ends lost 6 bases at V and 4 bases at J; junction bases unmatched: 9. As DNA, the CDR3 is TGCAGTGCCTCCTTGGGCAGGGGGAATCAGCCCCAGCATTTT. It encodes CSASLGRGNQPQHF.

This clonotype is termed medium-sized. V and J are TRBV4-1 and TRBJ2-5; D is possibly TRBD1 (5 bases). This CDR3 is 13 amino acids long. CDR1 and CDR2 from the germline V gene are MGHRA and YSYEKL. V was clipped by 4 bases and J by 5 bases, with 11 bases between them. The CDR3 here is CASSRLAGETQYF. The CDR3 coding sequence is TGCGCCAGCAGCCGCCTCGCAGGGGAGACCCAGTACTTC.

This clonotype was seen ten or more times. The chain combines TRBV28 with TRBJ1-1; weak D call: TRBD1 (5 bases). Trimming stripped 3 bases from V and 5 bases from J, with 13 bases between. The CDR3 length is 14 residues. Germline lookup yields CDR1 MDHEN and CDR2 SYDVKM. The CDR3 loop reads CASSFPQGGTEAFF. CDR3 bases: TGTGCCAGCAGTTTCCCGCAGGGTGGGACTGAAGCTTTCTTT.

This clonotype came up a few times. CDR3 DNA sequence: TGTGCCAGCAGCTTGGCCCCCGTGGGATTGACAGATACGCAGTATTTT. The encoded protein is CASSLAPVGLTDTQYF. This chain uses TRBV5-4 with TRBJ2-3; D unresolved. Germline V lookup: CDR1 SGHNT, CDR2 YYREEE (reference sequence). The CDR3 contains 16 residues. V lost 0 bases and J lost 3, with 14 bases in between.

This clonotype was found many times. J is TRBJ2-5 and V is TRBV20-1; 9 positions match TRBD2. The trim removed 5 bases at V and 2 bases at J, leaving 9 bases unmatched. CDR1 and CDR2 (germline): DFQATT, SNEGSKA (reference sequence). This CDR3 is built from 15 residues. CDR3 region: CSAPSLAGRQETQYF. The CDR3 nucleotides read TGCAGTGCTCCCAGCCTAGCGGGGCGTCAAGAGACCCAGTACTTC.

This clonotype was detected ten times or more. The chain links TRBV12-3 or TRBV12-4 to TRBJ2-1, with D tentatively TRBD1 or TRBD2 (5 bases each). V lost 3 bases and J lost 6, with 18 bases in between. CDR3 size: 16 residues. The CDR3 loop is CASSLGPVGGSNEQFF. DNA for the CDR3: TGTGCCAGCAGTTTGGGGCCAGTCGGAGGTAGCAATGAGCAGTTCTTC.

This clonotype was detected ten times or more. The chain combines TRBV20-1 with TRBJ1-6; no reliable D call. Germline assignment: CDR1 DFQATT and CDR2 SNEGSKA (reference sequence). V lost 2 bases and J 10 bases, leaving 15 bases between the germline ends. The CDR3 contains 14 residues. CDR3 in amino acids: CSARPQRVISPLHF. The DNA for the CDR3 is TGCAGTGCTAGACCCCAGCGGGTCATCTCACCCCTCCACTTT.